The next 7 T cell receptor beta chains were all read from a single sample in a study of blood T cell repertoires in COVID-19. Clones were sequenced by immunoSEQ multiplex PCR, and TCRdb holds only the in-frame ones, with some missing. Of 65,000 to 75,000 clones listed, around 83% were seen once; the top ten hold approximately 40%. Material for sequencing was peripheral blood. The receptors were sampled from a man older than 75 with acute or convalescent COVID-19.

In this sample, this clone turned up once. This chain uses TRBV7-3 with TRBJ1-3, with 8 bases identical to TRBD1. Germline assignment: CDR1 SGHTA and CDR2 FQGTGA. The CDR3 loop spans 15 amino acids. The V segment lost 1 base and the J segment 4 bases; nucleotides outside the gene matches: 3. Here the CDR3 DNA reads TGTGCCAGCAGCTTAAATGGACAGGGAGGAAACACCATATATTTT. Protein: CASSLNGQGGNTIYF.

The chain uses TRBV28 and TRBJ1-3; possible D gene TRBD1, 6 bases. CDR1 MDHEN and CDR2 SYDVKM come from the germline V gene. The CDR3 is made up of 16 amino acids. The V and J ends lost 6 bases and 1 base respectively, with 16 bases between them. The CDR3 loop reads CASSAPGGASGNTIYF. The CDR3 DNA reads TGTGCCAGCAGCGCCCCGGGGGGGGCGTCTGGAAACACCATATATTTT.

Here the CDR3 reads CASSIKIGEDYGYTF. CDR3 in DNA: TGTGCCAGTAGTATAAAAATAGGGGAAGACTATGGCTACACCTTC. The rearrangement links TRBV19 to TRBJ1-2, with a weak D call TRBD1 (5 bases). This CDR3 region has 15 residues. V shed 2 bases and J shed 3 bases, with 13 bases lying between them. The germline CDR1 and CDR2 sequences are LNHDA and SQIVND (reference sequence).

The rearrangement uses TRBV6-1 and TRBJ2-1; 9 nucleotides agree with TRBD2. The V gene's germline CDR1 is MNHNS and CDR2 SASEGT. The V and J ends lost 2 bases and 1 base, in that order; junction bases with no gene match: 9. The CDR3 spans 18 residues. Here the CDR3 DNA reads TGTGCCAGCAGTGAATCCCGAAGTAGCGGGGGTTCCTACAATGAGCAGTTCTTC. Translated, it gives CASSESRSSGGSYNEQFF.

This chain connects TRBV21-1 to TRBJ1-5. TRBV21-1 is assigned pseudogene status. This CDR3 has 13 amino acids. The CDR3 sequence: CASSDGGVQPQHF. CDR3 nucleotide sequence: TGTGCCAGCAGTGACGGCGGCGTACAGCCCCAGCATTTT.

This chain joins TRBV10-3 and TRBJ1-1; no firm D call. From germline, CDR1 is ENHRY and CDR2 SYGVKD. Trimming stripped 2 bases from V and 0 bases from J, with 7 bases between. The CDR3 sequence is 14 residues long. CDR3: CAISEEGMNTEAFF. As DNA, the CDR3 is TGTGCCATCAGTGAGGAGGGTATGAACACTGAAGCTTTCTTT.

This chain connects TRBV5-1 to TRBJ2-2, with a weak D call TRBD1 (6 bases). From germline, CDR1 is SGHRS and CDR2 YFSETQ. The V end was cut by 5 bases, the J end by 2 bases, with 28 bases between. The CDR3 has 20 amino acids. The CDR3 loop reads CASRLNPSTPGHSNTGELFF. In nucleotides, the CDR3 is TGCGCCAGCAGGCTTAACCCCTCGACTCCGGGACATTCAAACACCGGGGAGCTGTTTTTT.